The source of this TCR beta chain is a study of blood T cell repertoires in COVID-19. Germline V gene lookup returns CDR1 SGHNT and CDR2 YENEEA. CDR3 length equals 16 residues. V lost 1 base and J 4 bases, leaving 16 bases between the germline ends. The method was immunoSEQ multiplex PCR; TCRdb's version includes in-frame clones alone and lacks a portion of them. The sample holds some 250,000 clones, about nine tenths seen once. The origin of this receptor is a man aged 25-45 years who had recovered from COVID-19. The material sequenced was peripheral blood. The V gene is TRBV11-3, the J gene TRBJ2-5; a possible D gene is TRBD1 (7 bases). This chain's CDR3 is CASSLGVWQGGETQYF. The CDR3 coding sequence is TGTGCCAGCAGCTTAGGGGTTTGGCAGGGGGGAGAGACCCAGTACTTC.